This T cell receptor beta chain was found in a study of blood T cell repertoires in COVID-19. The authors' processing: Reference gene primers were amplified, and this amplification served to estimate nucleated cell counts. Sequencing used immunoSEQ multiplex PCR; TCRdb keeps in-frame clones, though not all of them. V and J calls and clone size are copied from that table; D and trimming were computed from the DNA. The data hold some 28,000 clones, with roughly 76% observed a single time. CDR1 is MNHEY, CDR2 SVGAGI, per germline. The CDR3 runs to 13 residues. Trimming removed 7 bases at V and 13 bases at J, with 20 bases between.

This TCR came from a man between 65 and 85 years old with acute or convalescent COVID-19. This chain uses TRBV6-5 with TRBJ2-1; a weak D match, TRBD1 (6 bases). The sequenced material came from peripheral blood. The DNA of the CDR3 is TGTGCCAGCACCAGGGGTCCAACAGCCCCCCAGTTCTTC. Its protein is CASTRGPTAPQFF.